Below, 27 T cell receptor beta chains from the same sample are listed, as sequenced in a study of long-term antiretroviral therapy in people with HIV. They ran version v3.0 of the immunoSEQ assay at survey level. Sequencing was performed with immunoSEQ multiplex PCR; in TCRdb, only in-frame clones are kept and a portion is missing. The table lists 26,000 or so clones, roughly 88% of them singletons. The source was unsorted PBMCs, collected 0.5 years after starting antiretroviral therapy. These receptors were collected from a young woman with HIV.

The chain joins TRBV10-2 to TRBJ2-4, with 7 bases lining up with TRBD2. The germline V gene encodes CDR1 WSHSY and CDR2 SAAADI. CDR3 length: 17 amino acids. V shed 0 bases, J shed 3 bases, and the junction held 8 bases outside the gene matches. The DNA for the CDR3 is TGCGCCAGCAGTGAGTCGCTGGCGGGAGCCCACAAAAACATTCAGTACTTC. Amino acid sequence: CASSESLAGAHKNIQYF.

The chain has TRBV2 and TRBJ2-3; weak D call: TRBD2 (7 bases). V was cut by 1 base and J by 6 bases, with 11 bases left in between. Germline assignment: CDR1 SNHLY and CDR2 FYNNEI. The CDR3 totals 14 residues. CDR3 residues: CASSEEGGSDTQYF. The CDR3 DNA reads TGTGCCAGCAGTGAAGAGGGGGGGTCGGATACGCAGTATTTT.

The rearrangement joins TRBV2 to TRBJ2-2, with 7 bases lining up with TRBD2. Germline V gene lookup returns CDR1 SNHLY and CDR2 FYNNEI. The CDR3 contains 18 residues. J lost 1 base, V lost 6 bases, and 14 bases had no gene match. Here the CDR3 DNA reads TGTGCCAGCAGGCCGGAGGAACTAGCGTCTAAGAACACCGGGGAGCTGTTTTTT. It specifies CASRPEELASKNTGELFF.

The rearrangement links TRBV7-3 to TRBJ2-2; D may match TRBD1 or TRBD2 (6 bases each). CDR3 length: 13 amino acids. Trimming stripped 3 bases from V and 6 bases from J, with 8 bases between. CDR1 SGHTA and CDR2 FQGTGA come from the germline V gene. CDR3 nucleotides: TGTGCCAGCAGCTTCGGGGGCCCCGGGGAGCTGTTTTTT. This codes for CASSFGGPGELFF.

This clone has just one count. The V gene is TRBV28, the J gene TRBJ1-5, with 8 positions matching TRBD1. Germline-derived CDR1 and CDR2 are MDHEN and SYDVKM. Trimming at V came to 1 base and at J to 8 bases, leaving 10 bases not matched to a gene. The length of the CDR3 is 16 residues. The chain's CDR3 is CASSLSQGAPQKPQHF. The DNA for the CDR3 is TGTGCCAGCAGTTTATCTCAGGGGGCCCCCCAGAAGCCCCAGCATTTT.

The chain uses TRBV5-5 and TRBJ1-2, with D hard to call. Germline-derived CDR1 and CDR2 are SGHKS and YYEKEE (reference sequence). The CDR3 totals 15 residues. V gave up 5 bases and J gave up 8 bases, with 22 bases separating them. In nucleotides, the CDR3 is TGTGCCAGCAGTTCCTCTCGGGTAGTGGTGGCGGGCTACACCTTC. Translating it yields CASSSSRVVVAGYTF.

The chain couples TRBV9 to TRBJ1-6; a possible D gene is TRBD1 (6 bases). The V gene lost 0 bases and the J gene lost 10 bases, with 20 bases spanning the gap. The CDR3 totals 17 residues. Germline CDR1 reads SGDLS; CDR2 reads YYNGEE. Here the CDR3 DNA reads TGTGCCAGCAGCGTAGGTGTCGGGGGCTCCTCAGGGTCACCCCTCCACTTT. Its translation: CASSVGVGGSSGSPLHF.

The chain combines TRBV11-2 with TRBJ1-3; a possible D gene is TRBD1 (6 bases). Germline values: CDR1 SGHAT, CDR2 FQNNGV. The CDR3 covers 15 residues. The germline V and J ends were trimmed by 2 bases and 9 bases, with 17 bases remaining between them. The chain's CDR3 is CASSLPGAAISTIYF. The CDR3 nucleotides are TGTGCCAGCAGCTTACCGGGGGCGGCGATTAGCACCATATATTTT.

This clone was seen a handful of times. The gene calls are TRBV2 and TRBJ1-5; perhaps TRBD1 as D (5 bases). Germline V gene sequence: CDR1 SNHLY, CDR2 FYNNEI. Trimming removed 4 bases from V and 7 bases from J, with 11 bases in between. The CDR3 length is 13 residues. The CDR3 DNA reads as TGTGCCAGCAGTGCGAGTGGGGGGCAGCCCCAGCATTTT. Translated, it gives CASSASGGQPQHF.

This clone showed up just once. The genes are TRBV7-2 and TRBJ2-5; maybe TRBD2 (6 bases). The CDR3 is 17 amino acids. From germline, CDR1 is SGHTA and CDR2 FQGNSA. Trimming pared 1 base from V and 0 bases from J, leaving 15 bases between. The CDR3: CASSLVGVGGYQETQYF. The CDR3 coding sequence is TGTGCCAGCAGCTTAGTCGGGGTAGGAGGGTACCAAGAGACCCAGTACTTC.

This clone was counted once. The chain combines TRBV10-3 with TRBJ2-7; D gene ambiguous. Trimming stripped 2 bases from V and 3 bases from J, with 8 bases between. The length of the CDR3 is 13 residues. Germline V gives CDR1 ENHRY, CDR2 SYGVKD. CDR3 sequence (DNA): TGTGCCATCAGTGAGCCACCCTTCTACGAGCAGTACTTC. Translation: CAISEPPFYEQYF.

This CDR3 is CASSLDNGQTQYF. The CDR3 DNA reads as TGCGCCAGCAGCTTAGATAATGGTCAGACCCAGTACTTC. V and J are TRBV5-1 and TRBJ2-5; D gene unclear. The V and J ends lost 2 bases and 6 bases respectively, with 11 bases between them. CDR3 length: 13 amino acids. Germline V lookup: CDR1 SGHRS, CDR2 YFSETQ.

This chain uses TRBV27 with TRBJ2-5, with unresolved D. The DNA end is a closer match to TRBJ2-7, so the J assignment may be wrong. There are 13 residues in the CDR3. Germline V lookup: CDR1 MNHEY, CDR2 SMNVEV (reference sequence). The CDR3 spells CASALGFFDEQYF. The CDR3 nucleotides read TGTGCAAGCGCCCTGGGATTCTTCGACGAGCAGTACTTC.

This clone has just one count. The chain combines TRBV19 with TRBJ1-4; D is unresolved. From germline, CDR1 is LNHDA and CDR2 SQIVND (reference sequence). CDR3 size: 13 residues. V was trimmed by 5 bases and J by 3 bases, leaving 7 bases between them. CDR3 nucleotide sequence: TGTGCCAGTAGTGCTTCTCCTAATGAAAAACTGTTTTTT. Protein: CASSASPNEKLFF.

CDR3 residues: CASSVLQTPNTEAFF. The CDR3, as DNA: TGTGCCAGCAGCGTCCTACAGACTCCGAACACTGAAGCTTTCTTT. This rearrangement joins TRBV9 to TRBJ1-1, with D unresolved. Trimming pared 2 bases from V and 1 base from J, leaving 12 bases between. The CDR3 extends over 15 amino acids. Per the germline V gene, CDR1 is SGDLS and CDR2 is YYNGEE.

This chain uses TRBV5-1 with TRBJ2-7; 8 nucleotides align to TRBD1. V trimming: 4 bases; J trimming: 0 bases; junction bases outside the gene matches: 9. The CDR3 has 16 amino acids. In germline, CDR1 is SGHRS, CDR2 YFSETQ. Here the CDR3 DNA reads TGCGCCAGCAGCCGATATTCAGGGGGCAGCTCCTACGAGCAGTACTTC. It specifies CASSRYSGGSSYEQYF.

The CDR3 bases are TGTGCCAGCAGCTTAGAAGCGGGGATCTCCTACGAGCAGTACTTC. This encodes CASSLEAGISYEQYF. The V and J genes are TRBV7-9 and TRBJ2-7; 7 bases line up with TRBD2. V lost 1 base, J lost 0 bases, and 3 bases stayed unmatched. The CDR3 has 15 amino acids. Germline CDR1 SEHNR, CDR2 FQNEAQ (reference sequence).

The chain has TRBV18 and TRBJ1-2; TRBD1 is a possible D gene (5 bases). This CDR3 has 12 residues. Trimming removed 2 bases at V and 8 bases at J, with 9 bases between. Germline-derived CDR1 and CDR2 are KGHSH and LQKENI. CDR3: CASSPGGDGYTF. CDR3 DNA sequence: TGTGCCAGCTCACCAGGAGGGGACGGCTACACCTTC.

The chain employs TRBV15 and TRBJ2-6, with 8 bases fitting TRBD1. There are 19 residues in the CDR3. Per germline, CDR1 LNHNV and CDR2 YYDKDF (reference sequence). The V gene end was trimmed by 6 bases and the J gene end by 1 base; junction bases not matched to a gene: 14. Here the CDR3 reads CATRPEMTGAASGANVLTF. CDR3 nucleotide sequence: TGTGCCACCAGGCCCGAAATGACAGGGGCAGCATCTGGGGCCAACGTCCTGACTTTC.

This chain connects TRBV27 to TRBJ1-6; TRBD1 matches at 7 bases. Germline V gene sequence: CDR1 MNHEY, CDR2 SMNVEV (reference sequence). The V gene end was trimmed by 5 bases and the J gene end by 9 bases; junction bases not matched to a gene: 10. This CDR3 region has 15 residues. Here the CDR3 DNA reads TGTGCCAGCAGTCGGCGGACAGGACAAGGTTCACCCCTCCACTTT. Amino acids: CASSRRTGQGSPLHF.

This clone appeared once. This sequence joins TRBV6-5 and TRBJ2-7; D remains unclear. Germline V lookup: CDR1 MNHEY, CDR2 SVGAGI. There are 14 residues in the CDR3. V gave up 0 bases and J gave up 6 bases, with 12 bases separating them. CDR3 DNA sequence: TGTGCCAGCAGTTACTCGCAGCCCCTCGGCGAGCAGTACTTC. Its protein product is CASSYSQPLGEQYF.

This chain links TRBV7-2 with TRBJ2-2, with 10 nucleotides matching TRBD2. V lost 1 base and J lost 4; bases outside the gene matches: 3. This CDR3 comprises 16 residues. Germline CDR1 reads SGHTA; CDR2 reads FQGNSA. Here the CDR3 DNA reads TGTGCCAGCAGCTTAGGACTAGCGGGTTCCACCGGGGAGCTGTTTTTT. Amino acid sequence: CASSLGLAGSTGELFF. Filled out from reference TRBV7-2 and TRBJ2-2, the complete variable domain reads GAGVSQSPSNKVTEKGKDVELRCDPISGHTALYWYRQSLGQGLEFLIYFQGNSAPDKSGLPSDRFSAERTGGSVSTLTIQRTQQEDSAVYLCASSLGLAGSTGELFFGEGSRLTVL.

The chain links TRBV19 to TRBJ2-1; D gene unclear. In germline, CDR1 is LNHDA, CDR2 SQIVND (reference sequence). This CDR3 region has 10 residues. Deletions cut 9 bases from V and 10 bases from J, with 10 bases between. The CDR3 DNA is TGTGCCAGCCCTCGGCCCGAGCAGTTCTTC. Amino acid sequence: CASPRPEQFF.

V usage is TRBV4-3 and J usage is TRBJ2-4; 13 nucleotides agree with TRBD2. Germline CDR1 and CDR2: LGHNA and YSLEER. This CDR3 region has 19 residues. V lost 3 bases and J lost 0; bases outside the gene matches: 8. The CDR3 bases are TGCGCCAGCAGCCAGAGGACTAGCGGGAGCGGAGGAGCCAAAAACATTCAGTACTTC. Translation gives CASSQRTSGSGGAKNIQYF.

The chain has TRBV6-5 and TRBJ1-5; D not certain. Per germline, CDR1 MNHEY and CDR2 SVGAGI. V shed 5 bases and J shed 6 bases, with 14 bases lying between them. The CDR3 is 14 amino acids. CDR3: CASSLDRTGQPQHF. CDR3 DNA sequence: TGTGCCAGCAGTCTAGACCGGACGGGTCAGCCCCAGCATTTT.

In the case of this clone: One end of the junction does not line up with germline, which may come from a read error. The chain combines TRBV5-3 with TRBJ2-5, with D uncertain. TRBV5-3 is marked as an open reading frame, function uncertain. This CDR3 spans 15 amino acids. The CDR3 is CASSSPATPWETQYF. CDR3 nucleotide sequence: TGTGCCAGCAGCTCCCCCGCGACTCCGTGGGAGACCCAGTACTTC.

The gene calls are TRBV19 and TRBJ2-7; no definite D call. Between the trimmed V and J ends, which lost 5 bases and 3 bases, there was a span of 17 bases. Germline V gene lookup returns CDR1 LNHDA and CDR2 SQIVND (reference sequence). The CDR3 loop spans 15 amino acids. The CDR3 is CASSPGRGTFYEQYF. The CDR3 bases are TGTGCCAGTAGTCCCGGACGTGGCACCTTCTACGAGCAGTACTTC.